What follows describes a single TCR beta chain. What it recognizes is unknown. CDR1 is MGHRA and CDR2 is YSYEKL in the germline V gene. J lost 5 bases, V lost 0 bases, and 6 bases had no gene match. The CDR3 contains 16 residues. Data came from immunoSEQ multiplex PCR; TCRdb stores just in-frame clones and leaves some out. The sample consists of 250,000 to 350,000 clones, roughly 90% of them appearing once. This record belongs to a study of cytomegalovirus exposure and HLA in healthy donors. General study findings and limits: There were three CMV-associated chains whose specificity for CMV antigens was confirmed in vitro. Cytomegalovirus association was assigned to 170 or so TCR beta chains. TCR clusters originating in the first cohort tended to co-occur in the 110 or so validation repertoires, according to a later analysis.

The receptor's source is a man aged 25-40 years in good health and CMV-seronegative. This rearrangement joins TRBV4-1 to TRBJ1-5; 8 bases line up with TRBD1. Sequenced: PBMCs. The CDR3 DNA sequence: TGCGCCAGCAGCCAAGAGACGGGACAGGCTGATCAGCCCCAGCATTTT. Translation: CASSQETGQADQPQHF.